Below, 8 T cell receptor beta chains from the same sample are listed, as sequenced in a study of blood T cell repertoires in COVID-19. This table comes from immunoSEQ multiplex PCR, and its TCRdb copy is limited to in-frame clones, with some not included. The sample includes some 310,000 clones, 85% to 90% of them seen just once. Sequenced material: peripheral blood. These receptors were collected from a woman in her thirties with COVID-19, enrolled during active disease.

The genes are TRBV5-1 and TRBJ2-2, with a possible D match to TRBD1 (6 bases). This CDR3 spans 16 amino acids. Per the germline V gene, CDR1 is SGHRS and CDR2 is YFSETQ. Trimming left V 0 bases short and J 6 bases short, with 15 bases between. CDR3 coding DNA: TGCGCCAGCAGCTTGGAAACAGGGCAGAAGGCCGGGGAGCTGTTTTTT. It yields the protein CASSLETGQKAGELFF.

The chain recombines TRBV12-2 with TRBJ1-5. TRBV12-2 is deemed a pseudogene. CDR3 length: 16 residues. CDR3 sequence: CASRLAKVRQHQPQHF. CDR3 DNA sequence: TGTGCAAGTCGCTTAGCGAAGGTGAGGCAACATCAGCCCCAGCATTTT.

This chain links TRBV6-1 with TRBJ1-2; D might be TRBD1 (6 bases). Trimming removed 3 bases at V and 5 bases at J, with 16 bases between. Germline lookup yields CDR1 MNHNS and CDR2 SASEGT. This CDR3 has 15 residues. In DNA, the CDR3 is TGTGCCAGCAGTGATATCAGGGGCGATCGGTATGGCTACACCTTC. Translating it yields CASSDIRGDRYGYTF.

The V call is TRBV19, the J call TRBJ1-1; 7 bases align to TRBD1. With V trimmed by 3 bases and J by 4 bases, 5 bases remained unmatched. The CDR3 is 14 residues long. In germline, CDR1 is LNHDA, CDR2 SQIVND (reference sequence). The CDR3 DNA is TGTGCCAGTAGTATTGGGACAGACGGCACTGAAGCTTTCTTT. This sequence encodes CASSIGTDGTEAFF.

This rearrangement joins TRBV19 to TRBJ2-2; 11 bases are a match to TRBD2. This CDR3 region has 17 residues. Germline V CDR1 and CDR2: LNHDA, SQIVND (reference sequence). V lost 4 bases, J lost 4 bases, and 8 bases stayed unmatched. The DNA of the CDR3 is TGTGCCAGTAGTACCCCCGGACTAGCGGGCCCCACCGGGGAGCTGTTTTTT. Amino acid sequence: CASSTPGLAGPTGELFF. Drawing the rest from reference TRBV19 and TRBJ2-2, the complete variable domain is DGGITQSPKYLFRKEGQNVTLSCEQNLNHDAMYWYRQDPGQGLRLIYYSQIVNDFQKGDIAEGYSVSREKKESFPLTVTSAQKNPTAFYLCASSTPGLAGPTGELFFGEGSRLTVL.

The gene calls are TRBV4-1 and TRBJ2-7; tentatively, D is TRBD2 (6 bases). The CDR3 spans 15 residues. V gave up 1 base and J gave up 0 bases, with 10 bases separating them. Germline CDR1 MGHRA, CDR2 YSYEKL. The CDR3 reads CASSQVAGSSYEQYF. Written as DNA, the CDR3 is TGCGCCAGCAGCCAAGTGGCGGGGAGCTCCTACGAGCAGTACTTC.

The rearrangement links TRBV19 to TRBJ1-4; tentative D call: TRBD1 (5 bases). Trimming took off 4 bases at V and 7 bases at J, with 13 bases between the two ends. This CDR3 contains 14 residues. Germline values: CDR1 LNHDA, CDR2 SQIVND (reference sequence). CDR3: CASSTGTRSEKLFF. CDR3 nucleotide sequence: TGTGCCAGTAGTACCGGGACTCGATCTGAAAAACTGTTTTTT.

V usage is TRBV5-5 and J usage is TRBJ1-1; D is uncertain. The length of the CDR3 is 14 residues. V lost 2 bases and J lost 1, with 9 bases in between. The germline V gene has CDR1 SGHKS and CDR2 YYEKEE (reference sequence). CDR3 nucleotides: TGTGCCAGCAGCTTAGTTACACCGAACACTGAAGCTTTCTTT. Translation gives CASSLVTPNTEAFF.